The clone carrying this T cell receptor (beta chain) was detected many times. Its antigen remains unidentified. The CDR3 runs 15 residues. The germline V gene encodes CDR1 SGDLS and CDR2 YYNGEE. V was clipped by 4 bases and J by 0 bases, with 10 bases between them. Per the study methods: CDR3 differences across clinicopathological groups were used to build a distant-metastasis classifier for papillary thyroid cancer. Through MiXCR, TCRdb re-clonotyped the PCR reads. TCRdb's processing, not the authors', yielded these V and J calls. The sample includes 30,000 to 35,000 clones, about 15% of them seen just once. This record belongs to a study of metastatic and nonmetastatic thyroid tumors. Study-wide context: Across peripheral blood and tumor or nodule tissue samples taken from malignant and benign thyroid patients, the repertoires were compared with one another. Points from the study as a whole: When malignant thyroid tumors were compared with benign nodules, TCR beta diversity was reportedly significantly higher in the malignant tumors. This held in both blood and tumor samples.

Not a single patient had been given any form of treatment at any point before undergoing thyroid surgery. Material: blood. The chain recombines TRBV9 with TRBJ2-2; no clear D. The sequence derives from a male donor with papillary thyroid cancer or a benign thyroid nodule (not recorded which). Some clones in this sample may be carry-over from other donors' samples. CDR3 nucleotide sequence: TGTGCCAGCAGCTCCCGTGGCACGAACACCGGGGAGCTGTTTTTT. Translated, it gives CASSSRGTNTGELFF.